This TCR beta chain was identified during a study of blood T cell repertoires in COVID-19. Germline CDR1 is LNHDA and CDR2 is SQIVND (reference sequence). The CDR3 loop spans 16 amino acids. V dropped 6 bases and J dropped 0 bases, with 15 bases sitting between them. As handled by the study authors: Cell counts per sample came from amplifying reference gene primers. Here immunoSEQ multiplex PCR was the method, and the copy in TCRdb shows in-frame clones only, minus some. The V and J calls and the clone size are those of that table, but D and trimming were determined from the DNA. Among some 170,000 clones listed, over 75% were seen once.

The TCR originated in a human donor with acute COVID-19. The donor label of this sample is uncertain. J is TRBJ2-1 and V is TRBV19, with D perhaps TRBD2 (6 bases). Sequenced input: PBMCs or T cells enriched from blood (not recorded which). CDR3 in DNA: TGTGCCAGTAGCCCTTTTGGAGGGGCCTCCTACAATGAGCAGTTCTTC. It is translated as CASSPFGGASYNEQFF. Full variable domain (remainder filled in from reference TRBV19 and TRBJ2-1): DGGITQSPKYLFRKEGQNVTLSCEQNLNHDAMYWYRQDPGQGLRLIYYSQIVNDFQKGDIAEGYSVSREKKESFPLTVTSAQKNPTAFYLCASSPFGGASYNEQFFGPGTRLTVL.